Sequencing of this T cell receptor beta chain was carried out in a study of T cell repertoires in cytomegalovirus infection. Overall study context: Matching HLA type, along with CMV infection, was indicated by public TCR beta signatures. Overall study results and limits: HLA-C-restricted CMV clonotypes gave the most frequent clonotype in two of eight donors.

Details on this clonotype: The antigen is unknown.

Germline V lookup: CDR1 MNHNS, CDR2 SASEGT. There are 16 residues in the CDR3. Trimming left V 1 base short and J 3 bases short, with 10 bases between. TCRdb recomputed calls from the reads with MiXCR, one row per CDR3 protein. The sample lists roughly 920,000 distinct CDR3 sequences; around 30% were seen once. The chain recombines TRBV6-1 with TRBJ1-6; TRBD1 is a possible D gene (5 bases). The sample was cultured CD8+ T cells from PBMCs, taken from culture after CMV antigen stimulation. The receptor's source is a human donor in good health (CMV status not recorded). Some clones in this sample may be carry-over from other donors' samples. CDR3 region: CASSEGQYRYNSPLHF. The CDR3 DNA is TGTGCCAGCAGTGAAGGACAGTATCGCTATAATTCACCCCTCCACTTT.